This T cell receptor (beta chain) was sequenced during a study of cytomegalovirus exposure and HLA in healthy donors (dated by TCRdb to 2015 to 2018). The study in broad terms: The 550 to 750 repertoires of the first cohort and the 110 or so validation repertoires were produced on the same platform, according to a later analysis. The aim of the study was to test whether cataloging public T cell receptors could identify signatures of past pathogen exposure. A separate validation cohort of over 95 different subjects was used in addition to the approximately 610-subject first cohort. To predict cytomegalovirus infection status, the study brought together high-throughput TCR immunosequencing, statistical association of individual TCRs with disease status, and machine learning.

Based on the germline V gene, the CDR1 and CDR2 sequences are SGHVT and SQSDAQ. The CDR3 holds 13 amino acids from the cysteine to the phenylalanine. The only DNA kept is the CDR3, 39 bases in frame from the first base. At the junction V is shortened by 5 bases and J by 8 bases; bases outside the gene matches: 7. On the study overall, not on this receptor specifically: The study gave a list of about 150 TCR beta chains associated with cytomegalovirus. The authors suggested that the approach could potentially be generalized to other disease states and immunological phenotypes. A later analysis lacked HLA typing for the validation cohort, so it scored co-occurrence in that cohort across all 110 or so repertoires. Cytomegalovirus status was reported to be diagnosed by the classifier with high specificity and sensitivity in both the original and validation cohorts. Most TCR sequences were seen in very few donors, while some public TCRs were found in many individuals. Of the cluster scores, roughly 93% were above 0 in a later analysis, which found that TCRs clustered in the first cohort also tended to co-occur in the 90 to 150 validation repertoires. In vitro tests confirmed that a few of the cytomegalovirus-associated TCR beta chains recognize cytomegalovirus antigens.

This clone showed up just a few times. The antigen it binds to is not known. No clone much larger than this one lies a single base away; base qualities are absent. The donors belonged to the validation cohort of around 110 subjects, which was separate from the approximately 700-subject first cohort. The method was the immunoSEQ multiplex PCR assay. On the study's bioinformatics: A statistical classification framework was built for diagnosing cytomegalovirus status from the catalog of TCR beta chain sequences. In its TCRdb copy, this immuneACCESS table keeps in-frame sequences only and misses some clones. Where compared with another copy, unresolved V genes explain less than half of these, and the others have no known cause. V and J calls and clone size are copied from that table; D and trimming were computed from the DNA. The sample table lists under 200,000 clones, about nine tenths of them with a count of one. The ten largest clonotypes hold about 5.8% of the sample.

The rearrangement combines TRBV7-4 with TRBJ1-2, with TRBD1 identical over 8 junction bases. The specimen was PBMCs. The TCR sequence derives from a woman between 25 and 40 years old in good health and CMV-seronegative. The CDR3 amino acid sequence is: CASSPDRGRGYTF. The nucleotide sequence is TGTGCCAGCAGCCCAGACAGGGGCAGAGGCTACACCTTC.